The clone carrying this T cell receptor beta chain came up a few times. This record comes from a study of response to subunit inactivated influenza vaccine. MiXCR, applied by TCRdb to the RT-PCR reads, yields one record per CDR3 protein. The data hold around 540,000 distinct CDR3 sequences, with 10% to 15% observed a single time. V gave up 2 bases and J gave up 4 bases, with 9 bases separating them. This CDR3 has 14 residues. Germline lookup yields CDR1 KGHSY and CDR2 FQNENV. The chain joins TRBV16 to TRBJ2-1, with D uncertain. The sample here was PBMCs from blood, taken on the day of vaccination. The sequence was collected from a man between 50 and 59 years old who received an inactivated influenza vaccine. The chain's CDR3 is CASSQITSYNEQFF. In DNA, the CDR3 is TGTGCCAGCAGCCAAATTACATCTTACAATGAGCAGTTCTTC.